Presented here are 25 T cell receptor beta chains from one specimen sequenced in a study of blood T cell repertoires in COVID-19. Libraries were prepared by immunoSEQ multiplex PCR; TCRdb keeps only in-frame clonotypes and omits some of them. The sample lists roughly 290,000 clones, around 90% occurring once. Sequencing was carried out using PBMCs or T cells enriched from blood (not recorded which). The origin of the receptors is a woman under 30 with acute COVID-19.

J is TRBJ1-5 and V is TRBV6-2 or TRBV6-3; D not resolved. The CDR3 is 16 amino acids. With 0 bases removed from V and 3 bases from J, the gap between germline ends came to 12 bases. Germline V gene sequence: CDR1 MNHEY, CDR2 SVGEGT. Here the CDR3 DNA reads TGTGCCAGCAGTTACTCGAAAGGAACAGTCAATCAGCCCCAGCATTTT. This translates into CASSYSKGTVNQPQHF.

This chain uses TRBV18 with TRBJ1-4; 9 bases fit TRBD1. Germline lookup yields CDR1 KGHSH and CDR2 LQKENI. The CDR3 is made up of 15 amino acids. V was clipped by 5 bases and J by 5 bases; unmatched bases: 6. The CDR3 protein is CASSKTGTGNEKLFF. CDR3 nucleotide sequence: TGTGCCAGCTCAAAAACCGGGACAGGGAATGAAAAACTGTTTTTT.

V usage is TRBV30 and J usage is TRBJ2-7; TRBD1 might be the D (6 bases). CDR1 and CDR2 (germline): GTSNPN, SVGIG (reference sequence). V lost 3 bases, J lost 2 bases, and 8 bases lay in between. The CDR3 is made up of 12 amino acids. The CDR3 protein is CAWRRGTYEQYF. CDR3 bases: TGTGCCTGGAGGAGGGGGACCTACGAGCAGTACTTC.

The chain has TRBV30 and TRBJ2-7; TRBD1 aligns across 11 bases. The V gene's germline CDR1 is GTSNPN and CDR2 SVGIG (reference sequence). CDR3 length: 15 amino acids. V lost 0 bases and J lost 9; bases outside the gene matches: 10. Written as DNA, the CDR3 is TGTGCCTGGAGTGTACAGGGACAGGGGGGCCTGGGGCAGTACTTC. Encoded protein: CAWSVQGQGGLGQYF.

The chain is built from TRBV7-8 and TRBJ1-4; the D is unclear. The germline V and J ends were trimmed by 5 bases and 3 bases, with 16 bases remaining between them. Looked up from germline, CDR1 is SGHVS and CDR2 is FQNEAQ. The CDR3 totals 16 residues. The CDR3 reads CASSRLGGMANEKLFF. As DNA, the CDR3 is TGTGCCAGCAGCCGTCTGGGAGGGATGGCTAATGAAAAACTGTTTTTT.

V is TRBV7-6 and J is TRBJ2-5; possible D gene TRBD1, 5 bases. With 3 bases removed from V and 2 bases from J, the gap between germline ends came to 16 bases. CDR3 length: 16 amino acids. Germline CDR1 reads SGHVS; CDR2 reads FNYEAQ. CDR3 nucleotides: TGTGCCAGCAGCTTGCCACCGGCAGGGTCACAAGAGACCCAGTACTTC. It encodes CASSLPPAGSQETQYF.

CDR3 nucleotide sequence: TGCGCCAGCAGCCAAGACACTGTCCCCTACAATGAGCAGTTCTTC. Its translation: CASSQDTVPYNEQFF. The chain joins TRBV4-3 to TRBJ2-1, with D unresolved. CDR1 is LGHNA, CDR2 YSLEER, per germline. This CDR3 spans 15 amino acids. V lost 0 bases and J lost 2, with 8 bases in between.

This chain uses TRBV2 with TRBJ2-5, with TRBD2 matching 10 bases. This CDR3 is built from 16 residues. The germline gives CDR1 SNHLY, CDR2 FYNNEI. Trimming at V came to 6 bases and at J to 5 bases, leaving 12 bases not matched to a gene. The chain's CDR3 is CASRWLASGSEETQYF. In nucleotides, the CDR3 is TGTGCCAGCAGGTGGTTGGCTAGCGGGAGTGAGGAGACCCAGTACTTC.

The V call is TRBV11-2, the J call TRBJ2-3; 8 nucleotides match TRBD2. J was trimmed by 0 bases and V by 1 base; bases with no gene match: 3. Germline CDR1 is SGHAT and CDR2 is FQNNGV. The CDR3 contains 16 residues. The CDR3, as DNA: TGTGCCAGCAGCTTAGTCGCTAGCGGGAGCACAGATACGCAGTATTTT. This encodes CASSLVASGSTDTQYF.

The CDR3 sequence is CASSLAGQGNEKLFF. The CDR3 coding sequence is TGCGCCAGCAGCTTGGCCGGACAGGGGAATGAAAAACTGTTTTTT. This sequence joins TRBV5-1 and TRBJ1-4, with 9 bases lining up with TRBD1. V was clipped by 0 bases and J by 5 bases; unmatched bases: 2. This CDR3 region has 15 residues. Germline-derived CDR1 and CDR2 are SGHRS and YFSETQ.

The chain carries TRBV7-9 and TRBJ2-1; the D is unclear. The length of the CDR3 is 14 residues. Germline loops: CDR1 SEHNR, CDR2 FQNEAQ (reference sequence). Trimming left V 4 bases short and J 7 bases short, with 14 bases between. The CDR3 is CASSSIPGENEQFF. CDR3 bases: TGTGCCAGCAGCTCAATACCCGGAGAGAATGAGCAGTTCTTC. Complete variable domain (other parts from reference TRBV7-9 and TRBJ2-1): DTGVSQNPRHKITKRGQNVTFRCDPISEHNRLYWYRQTLGQGPEFLTYFQNEAQLEKSRLLSDRFSAERPKGSFSTLEIQRTEQGDSAMYLCASSSIPGENEQFFGPGTRLTVL.

The CDR3 DNA follows: TGTGCCAGCAGTTACTCGATCGCGGGGGGGGATGAAAAACTGTTTTTT. It codes for CASSYSIAGGDEKLFF. The chain joins TRBV6-5 to TRBJ1-4; D perhaps matches TRBD1 (5 bases). Germline CDR1 reads MNHEY; CDR2 reads SVGAGI. The CDR3 runs 16 residues. V was pared by 0 bases and J by 6 bases, with 14 bases between.

The chain has TRBV11-2 and TRBJ2-3; TRBD2 agrees at 11 bases. Per the germline V gene, CDR1 is SGHAT and CDR2 is FQNNGV. CDR3 size: 15 residues. The V segment lost 3 bases and the J segment 6 bases; nucleotides outside the gene matches: 5. CDR3 in DNA: TGTGCCAGCAGCTTTCTAGCGGGAGGACGGGATACGCAGTATTTT. Residues: CASSFLAGGRDTQYF.

The V call is TRBV28, the J call TRBJ1-6; 9 nucleotides line up with TRBD1. After removal of 3 bases from V and 6 bases from J, the junction contained 9 bases not matched to a gene. The CDR3 totals 17 residues. Germline values: CDR1 MDHEN, CDR2 SYDVKM. CDR3 sequence: CASSFLRTGGGNSPLHF. DNA for the CDR3: TGTGCCAGCAGTTTTTTGCGAACAGGGGGCGGTAATTCACCCCTCCACTTT.

V and J are TRBV5-1 and TRBJ2-7; 11 nucleotides match TRBD1. Germline V gene lookup returns CDR1 SGHRS and CDR2 YFSETQ. Losses at the gene ends were 6 bases for V and 4 bases for J; bases not matched to a gene: 9. The CDR3 runs to 15 residues. The CDR3 reads CASKKRGTGGYEQYF. CDR3 DNA: TGCGCCAGCAAAAAAAGGGGGACAGGGGGATACGAGCAGTACTTC.

The V call is TRBV19, the J call TRBJ1-4, with D unclear. This CDR3 has 14 amino acids. V was shortened by 5 bases and J by 5 bases, with 12 bases between the two germline ends. Germline V gene lookup returns CDR1 LNHDA and CDR2 SQIVND (reference sequence). The DNA for the CDR3 is TGTGCCAGTAGTCGGTCAGGACTAAATGAAAAACTGTTTTTT. Amino acids: CASSRSGLNEKLFF.

The rearrangement uses TRBV5-5 and TRBJ2-3; TRBD2 agrees at 12 bases. Trimming took 4 bases from V and 4 from J; bases not matched to a gene: 4. Per the germline V gene, CDR1 is SGHKS and CDR2 is YYEKEE (reference sequence). This CDR3 has 15 residues. The chain's CDR3 is CASSRLAGAPDTQYF. The CDR3 DNA follows: TGTGCCAGCAGCAGACTAGCGGGAGCACCAGATACGCAGTATTTT.

The gene calls are TRBV14 and TRBJ2-7; TRBD1 is a possible D gene (6 bases). With 8 bases removed from V and 7 bases from J, the gap between germline ends came to 18 bases. The CDR3 contains 13 residues. The germline V gene encodes CDR1 SGHDN and CDR2 FVKESK. The CDR3 here is CASSNYRVEEQYF. CDR3 coding DNA: TGTGCCAGCTCTAACTACAGGGTGGAAGAGCAGTACTTC.

The rearrangement joins TRBV4-3 to TRBJ1-2, with a tentative D call TRBD1 (6 bases). V lost 0 bases to trimming and J lost 4 bases, with 12 bases between them. The CDR3 sequence is 15 residues long. CDR1 is LGHNA and CDR2 is YSLEER in the germline V gene. The CDR3 region is CASSQDLAGAYGYTF. The CDR3 DNA reads as TGCGCCAGCAGCCAAGATCTGGCAGGGGCCTATGGCTACACCTTC.

The rearrangement links TRBV6-5 to TRBJ2-5; 7 bases fit TRBD1. V shed 7 bases and J 5 bases; nucleotides not matched to a gene: 13. The CDR3 is 15 amino acids. Germline CDR1 and CDR2: MNHEY and SVGAGI. For the CDR3, the DNA is TGTGCCAGCAACCCCCTACCGGGACAGTTCGAGACCCAGTACTTC. Its translation: CASNPLPGQFETQYF.

This sequence joins TRBV10-3 and TRBJ1-1; D is possibly TRBD1 (6 bases). The CDR3 has 17 residues. Trimming removed 6 bases from V and 6 bases from J, with 26 bases in between. CDR1 and CDR2 (germline): ENHRY, SYGVKD. CDR3 in amino acids: CAIRRYREKGSVAEAFF. CDR3 DNA sequence: TGTGCCATCAGACGCTACAGGGAAAAAGGAAGTGTCGCTGAAGCTTTCTTT.

This chain joins TRBV11-3 and TRBJ2-2; D is possibly TRBD2 (5 bases). Germline-derived CDR1 and CDR2 are SGHNT and YENEEA. This CDR3 is 15 amino acids long. Trimming stripped 5 bases from V and 0 bases from J, with 10 bases between. This CDR3 reads CASSRGLANTGELFF. CDR3 sequence (DNA): TGTGCCAGCAGCCGAGGACTGGCGAACACCGGGGAGCTGTTTTTT.

V and J are TRBV27 and TRBJ2-3; no reliable D call. The germline gives CDR1 MNHEY, CDR2 SMNVEV (reference sequence). Between the trimmed V and J ends, which lost 5 bases and 1 base, there was a span of 13 bases. This CDR3 has 15 amino acids. This CDR3 reads CASSPTATRTDTQYF. The DNA for the CDR3 is TGTGCCAGCAGTCCAACAGCTACACGCACAGATACGCAGTATTTT.

This chain connects TRBV6-2 or TRBV6-3 to TRBJ1-6; D might be TRBD1 (5 bases). There are 14 residues in the CDR3. The germline CDR1 and CDR2 sequences are MNHEY and SVGEGT. Trimming left V 6 bases short and J 7 bases short, with 13 bases between. CDR3: CASSAGTRNSPLHF. The DNA of the CDR3 is TGTGCCAGCAGCGCCGGGACTCGGAATTCACCCCTCCACTTT.

The V gene is TRBV7-2, the J gene TRBJ2-7; tentatively, D is TRBD2 (5 bases). CDR3 length: 13 amino acids. Germline V lookup: CDR1 SGHTA, CDR2 FQGNSA. Trimming pared 6 bases from V and 2 bases from J, leaving 11 bases between. The CDR3 coding sequence is TGTGCCAGCAGTATAGCCGGGGCCTACGAGCAGTACTTC. Protein product: CASSIAGAYEQYF.